One and the same sample provided the 2 T cell receptor beta chains below, sequenced in a study of T cells in Graves' hyperthyroidism and ophthalmopathy. RNA transcripts yielded amplified TCR beta CDR3 regions. Using the HTBI primer set, a first-round RT-PCR was run on the TCR CDR3. TCRdb called the multiplex PCR reads again in MiXCR, with one record for every CDR3 protein. This sample has a few hundred thousand distinct CDR3 sequences, with 15% to 17% found just once. The sequenced sample was blood. These receptors were taken from a woman aged 30 to 39 with Graves' hyperthyroidism.

This clonotype was recorded at least ten times. J is TRBJ2-1 and V is TRBV11-3; D uncertain. CDR3 length: 15 residues. Germline CDR1 is SGHNT and CDR2 is YENEEA. Trimming shortened V by 5 bases and J by 2 bases, and 13 bases separated the two germline ends. CDR3 nucleotides: TGTGCCAGCAGCCAGACTTACCTAACCTACAATGAGCAGTTCTTC. Residues: CASSQTYLTYNEQFF. Supplemented by reference TRBV11-3 and TRBJ2-1, the full variable domain reads EAGVVQSPRYKIIEKKQPVAFWCNPISGHNTLYWYLQNLGQGPELLIRYENEEAVDDSQLPKDRFSAERLKGVDSTLKIQPAELGDSAVYLCASSQTYLTYNEQFFGPGTRLTVL.

V and J are TRBV20-1 and TRBJ1-1; D remains ambiguous. Germline V gives CDR1 DFQATT, CDR2 SNEGSKA (reference sequence). The CDR3 totals 13 residues. V shed 6 bases and J shed 1 base, with 12 bases lying between them. The CDR3, as DNA: TGCAGTGCCCCAAACACCCGGAACACTGAAGCTTTCTTT. It encodes CSAPNTRNTEAFF.